These 29 T cell receptor beta chains share one sample of origin, sequenced in a study of blood T cells in healthy people across ages. A second roughly 6 to 11 cycle PCR used barcoded and J-beta primers. A single record per CDR3 protein comes from TCRdb applying MiXCR to the 5' RACE reads. The sample holds about 800,000 distinct CDR3 sequences, around 25% seen once. The same sample was also studied in work on T cells of mothers and their children.

The specimen sequenced was blood. These TCRs come from a boy under 18 in good health.

This clonotype has only a few counts. The rearrangement links TRBV6-2 or TRBV6-3 to TRBJ2-5, with 14 bases matching TRBD2. Germline values: CDR1 MNHEY, CDR2 SVGEGT. CDR3 length: 17 amino acids. Trimming took 5 bases from V and 0 from J; bases not matched to a gene: 5. In DNA, the CDR3 is TGTGCCAGCAGTCCCCGGACTAGCGGGGGGTACCAAGAGACCCAGTACTTC. Translated: CASSPRTSGGYQETQYF.

Notes on this clonotype: This may be a read error, as it is one base from a much larger clone. The chain carries TRBV6-6 and TRBJ1-4; D gene unclear. The length of the CDR3 is 15 residues. Germline-derived CDR1 and CDR2 are MNHNY and SVGAGI (reference sequence). CDR3 sequence: CTSSPLMVLAEKLFF. The CDR3 DNA reads as TGTACCAGCAGTCCACTCATGGTTCTTGCTGAAAAACTGTTTTTT.

The chain joins TRBV6-2 or TRBV6-3 to TRBJ1-1; 8 nucleotides agree with TRBD1. Losses at the gene ends were 6 bases for V and 6 bases for J; bases not matched to a gene: 9. The V gene's germline CDR1 is MNHEY and CDR2 SVGEGT. CDR3 length: 14 residues. In DNA, the CDR3 is TGTGCCAGCAGACTCAGGGGGCGGGACGCTGAAGCTTTCTTT. It translates to CASRLRGRDAEAFF.

This clonotype has more than one count but fewer than ten. The rearrangement joins TRBV10-3 to TRBJ2-1; a weak D match, TRBD1 (6 bases). The CDR3 contains 17 residues. The V end was cut by 0 bases, the J end by 4 bases, with 16 bases between. CDR1 ENHRY and CDR2 SYGVKD come from the germline V gene. This chain's CDR3 is CAISESPGANLYNEQFF. The CDR3 DNA reads TGTGCCATCAGTGAGTCACCAGGGGCCAACCTTTACAATGAGCAGTTCTTC.

This rearrangement joins TRBV7-9 to TRBJ1-2; perhaps TRBD1 as D (5 bases). V was trimmed by 1 base and J by 4 bases, leaving 13 bases between them. This CDR3 is 15 amino acids long. Germline V gene sequence: CDR1 SEHNR, CDR2 FQNEAQ (reference sequence). The CDR3 protein is CASSLGAGSTYGYTF. The CDR3 DNA follows: TGTGCCAGCAGCTTAGGGGCAGGGAGTACCTATGGCTACACCTTC.

The chain joins TRBV25-1 to TRBJ1-1; D possibly corresponds to TRBD1 (5 bases). Germline V lookup: CDR1 MGHDK, CDR2 SYGVNS. The CDR3 length is 14 residues. V lost 1 base to trimming and J lost 7 bases, with 13 bases between them. The CDR3, as DNA: TGTGCCAGCAGTGAATGGGCAGGGCTAAATGAAGCTTTCTTT. Protein: CASSEWAGLNEAFF.

This clonotype showed up just a few times. The V gene is TRBV29-1, the J gene TRBJ2-5, with D possibly matching TRBD1 (6 bases). The CDR3 runs 14 residues. Germline lookup yields CDR1 SQVTM and CDR2 ANQGSEA. Trimming took off 7 bases at V and 2 bases at J, with 17 bases between the two ends. Here the CDR3 reads CSAGGRGRQETQYF. CDR3 coding DNA: TGCAGCGCGGGCGGCAGGGGACGACAAGAGACCCAGTACTTC.

V usage is TRBV7-9 and J usage is TRBJ1-5, with TRBD1 identical over 10 bases. The CDR3 contains 16 residues. Germline CDR1 SEHNR, CDR2 FQNEAQ (reference sequence). Trimming cost V 0 bases and J 5 bases; bases outside gene matches: 4. In DNA, the CDR3 is TGTGCCAGCAGCTTAGCCGGGACAGGGGCCTATCAGCCCCAGCATTTT. Its protein is CASSLAGTGAYQPQHF.

Notes on this clonotype: In this CDR3 the conserved last residue, phenylalanine or tryptophan, is missing, so a read error is likely. The chain uses TRBV20-1 and TRBJ2-5; D unresolved. Matching the DNA end better, TRBJ2-7 makes the J call doubtful. Germline V lookup: CDR1 DFQATT, CDR2 SNEGSKA (reference sequence). The CDR3 covers 13 residues. The CDR3 loop is CSASGQLTYEQYL. The DNA for the CDR3 is TGCAGTGCTAGCGGTCAGCTAACCTACGAGCAGTACCTC.

The V gene is TRBV7-2, the J gene TRBJ2-5; D unresolved. The CDR3 is made up of 15 amino acids. The V end was cut by 1 base, the J end by 5 bases, with 14 bases between. Looked up from germline, CDR1 is SGHTA and CDR2 is FQGNSA. CDR3: CASSLGVYMAETQYF. The CDR3 DNA reads as TGTGCCAGCAGCTTAGGGGTCTACATGGCGGAGACCCAGTACTTC.

The genes are TRBV7-8 and TRBJ1-2; 7 nucleotides agree with TRBD1. The V segment lost 3 bases and the J segment 7 bases; nucleotides outside the gene matches: 8. Germline V gene lookup returns CDR1 SGHVS and CDR2 FQNEAQ. This CDR3 is built from 14 residues. CDR3 protein: CASSFNTGVGGYTF. In DNA, the CDR3 is TGTGCCAGCAGCTTTAACACAGGGGTTGGTGGCTACACCTTC.

The chain combines TRBV6-1 with TRBJ2-1; no reliable D call. Germline CDR1 and CDR2: MNHNS and SASEGT. With 4 bases removed from V and 5 bases from J, the gap between germline ends came to 24 bases. The CDR3 totals 18 residues. Here the CDR3 DNA reads TGTGCCAGCAGTGGCACGGTCTGGCGCCCCTTCGACAACAATGAGCAGTTCTTC. Translated: CASSGTVWRPFDNNEQFF.

The CDR3 region has the DNA TGTGCCAGCAGCCTACGAGGGACAGGCTACGAGCAGTACTTC. Protein: CASSLRGTGYEQYF. This chain joins TRBV6-6 and TRBJ2-5, with 8 nucleotides matching TRBD1. The DNA end is a closer match to TRBJ2-7, so the J assignment may be wrong. The germline V gene encodes CDR1 MNHNY and CDR2 SVGAGI (reference sequence). This CDR3 is built from 14 residues.

The V call is TRBV6-5, the J call TRBJ2-7; TRBD1 matches at 9 bases. The germline CDR1 and CDR2 sequences are MNHEY and SVGAGI. Germline trimming cut 5 bases from V and 5 bases from J; bases unmatched to any gene: 7. The CDR3 has 14 amino acids. This chain's CDR3 is CASSPGTGYHEQYF. DNA for the CDR3: TGTGCCAGCAGTCCCGGGACAGGGTACCACGAGCAGTACTTC.

This chain connects TRBV4-1 to TRBJ2-7; 9 bases line up with TRBD2. Germline V gene sequence: CDR1 MGHRA, CDR2 YSYEKL. This CDR3 comprises 17 residues. Trimming took 3 bases from V and 2 from J; bases not matched to a gene: 11. CDR3 DNA sequence: TGCGCCAGCAGCCACCCGAGTAGCGGGAGCGGGGCCTACGAGCAGTACTTC. This codes for CASSHPSSGSGAYEQYF.

This clonotype occurred a few times. The chain joins TRBV18 to TRBJ2-1; 7 bases agree with TRBD1. Per germline, CDR1 KGHSH and CDR2 LQKENI. The CDR3 sequence is 13 residues long. Losses at the gene ends were 3 bases for V and 5 bases for J; bases not matched to a gene: 1. CDR3 coding DNA: TGTGCCAGCTCACCCGACAGGGACAATGAGCAGTTCTTC. Translation: CASSPDRDNEQFF.

The rearrangement links TRBV29-1 to TRBJ2-5; 7 positions agree with TRBD1. The V segment lost 4 bases and the J segment 0 bases; nucleotides outside the gene matches: 11. The CDR3 totals 16 residues. Germline CDR1 SQVTM, CDR2 ANQGSEA. The DNA of the CDR3 is TGCAGCGTTGGGGGGACAGCCACCGACTACCAAGAGACCCAGTACTTC. Residues: CSVGGTATDYQETQYF.

The chain joins TRBV28 to TRBJ2-4; D is ambiguous. Per the germline V gene, CDR1 is MDHEN and CDR2 is SYDVKM. This CDR3 contains 14 residues. Between the trimmed V and J ends, which lost 3 bases and 6 bases, there was a span of 12 bases. CDR3 sequence reads: CASSFSRGLNIQYF. For the CDR3, the DNA is TGTGCCAGCAGTTTTAGTCGAGGATTAAACATTCAGTACTTC.

This sequence joins TRBV29-1 and TRBJ2-7, with TRBD1 matching 10 bases. The CDR3 spans 11 residues. The V segment lost 6 bases and the J segment 6 bases; nucleotides outside the gene matches: 2. Germline CDR1 SQVTM, CDR2 ANQGSEA. In DNA, the CDR3 is TGCAGCGTCGGGACAGGGGCCGAGCAGTACTTC. Amino acid sequence: CSVGTGAEQYF.

V and J are TRBV20-1 and TRBJ1-2; 8 nucleotides align to TRBD1. Per germline, CDR1 DFQATT and CDR2 SNEGSKA (reference sequence). V lost 4 bases and J lost 6; bases outside the gene matches: 7. There are 13 residues in the CDR3. CDR3 DNA sequence: TGCAGTGCTAAGGACAGGGCGACCCATGGCTACACCTTC. This encodes CSAKDRATHGYTF.

The chain joins TRBV5-1 to TRBJ1-1; the D gene is possibly TRBD1 (5 bases). V dropped 3 bases and J dropped 6 bases, with 15 bases sitting between them. CDR1 SGHRS and CDR2 YFSETQ come from the germline V gene. This CDR3 comprises 14 residues. CDR3 nucleotide sequence: TGCGCCAGCAGCTCAGATCCAGGGTTTGCTGAAGCTTTCTTT. Its protein is CASSSDPGFAEAFF.

This clonotype was counted between two and nine times. The chain uses TRBV13 and TRBJ2-7, with 8 bases lining up with TRBD1. CDR1 and CDR2 (germline): PRHDT, FYEKMQ (reference sequence). CDR3 length equals 16 residues. V was pared by 2 bases and J by 5 bases, with 11 bases of the junction left unmatched. DNA of the CDR3: TGTGCCAGCAGCTTATCCCTAGGACAGGGCGGCGACGAGCAGTACTTC. Translating gives CASSLSLGQGGDEQYF.

The chain employs TRBV28 and TRBJ1-5, with D hard to call. The CDR3 is made up of 12 amino acids. Deletions cut 8 bases from V and 7 bases from J, with 12 bases between. The germline V gene encodes CDR1 MDHEN and CDR2 SYDVKM. The CDR3 sequence is CASETGAQPQHF. The CDR3, as DNA: TGTGCCAGCGAGACCGGTGCCCAGCCCCAGCATTTT.

This clonotype was seen only a few times. The rearrangement uses TRBV20-1 and TRBJ2-5; maybe TRBD1 (6 bases). The tail of the sequence fits TRBJ2-7 better, so the J call may be wrong. CDR3 size: 16 residues. The V gene's germline CDR1 is DFQATT and CDR2 SNEGSKA (reference sequence). CDR3 nucleotides: TGCAGTGCCTTAAGTGGACAGCCTAAGCTCTCCTACGAGCAGTACTTC. Protein product: CSALSGQPKLSYEQYF.

The chain links TRBV6-5 to TRBJ1-1; no firm D call. V was shortened by 2 bases and J by 1 base, with 8 bases between the two germline ends. This CDR3 is built from 14 residues. Germline CDR1 and CDR2: MNHEY and SVGAGI. For the CDR3, the DNA is TGTGCCAGCAGTTACGGGAGACCGAACACTGAAGCTTTCTTT. It specifies CASSYGRPNTEAFF.

In this sample, this clonotype turned up a few times. This chain uses TRBV4-3 with TRBJ2-5; TRBD1 aligns across 7 bases. The CDR3 has 16 amino acids. Trimming at V came to 0 bases and at J to 2 bases, leaving 6 bases not matched to a gene. The germline V gene encodes CDR1 LGHNA and CDR2 YSLEER. The CDR3 is CASSQDYQTGQETQYF. The CDR3 bases are TGCGCCAGCAGCCAAGATTATCAGACAGGGCAAGAGACCCAGTACTTC.

Notes on this clonotype: Being one base from a much bigger clone, this may be a read error. V and J are TRBV25-1 and TRBJ1-1; D not certain. This CDR3 is 12 amino acids long. From germline, CDR1 is MGHDK and CDR2 SYGVNS. The V end was cut by 3 bases, the J end by 1 base, with 3 bases between. CDR3 sequence: CASSDWNTEAFF. DNA for the CDR3: TGTGCCAGCAGTGACTGGAACACTGAAGCTTTCTTT.

V gene TRBV6-2 or TRBV6-3 combines with J gene TRBJ2-2; D call uncertain. The germline CDR1 and CDR2 sequences are MNHEY and SVGEGT. The V end was cut by 5 bases, the J end by 4 bases, with 8 bases between. This CDR3 region has 13 residues. The CDR3 sequence: CASSAIGTGELFF. The CDR3 DNA is TGTGCCAGCAGTGCGATCGGCACCGGGGAGCTGTTTTTT.

This clonotype was observed a few times. The chain is built from TRBV6-1 and TRBJ2-7; possibly TRBD1 or TRBD2 for D (5 bases each). Germline CDR1 MNHNS, CDR2 SASEGT. The CDR3 runs 14 residues. Trimming took 6 bases from V and 2 from J, leaving 14 bases between them. The CDR3 DNA sequence: TGTGCCAGCAGAGGACGGGACGGTCCCTACGAGCAGTACTTC. Protein sequence: CASRGRDGPYEQYF.